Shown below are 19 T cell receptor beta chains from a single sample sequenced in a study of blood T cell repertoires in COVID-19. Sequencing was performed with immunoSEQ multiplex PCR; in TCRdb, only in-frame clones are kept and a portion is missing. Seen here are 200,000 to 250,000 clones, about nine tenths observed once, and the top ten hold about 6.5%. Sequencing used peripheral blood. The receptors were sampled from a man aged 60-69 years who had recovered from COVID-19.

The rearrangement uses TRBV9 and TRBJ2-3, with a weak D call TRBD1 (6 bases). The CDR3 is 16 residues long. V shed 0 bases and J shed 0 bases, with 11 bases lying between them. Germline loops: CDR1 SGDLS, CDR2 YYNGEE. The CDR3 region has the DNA TGTGCCAGCAGCGTAGGAAGGCAGGGGAGCACAGATACGCAGTATTTT. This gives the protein CASSVGRQGSTDTQYF.

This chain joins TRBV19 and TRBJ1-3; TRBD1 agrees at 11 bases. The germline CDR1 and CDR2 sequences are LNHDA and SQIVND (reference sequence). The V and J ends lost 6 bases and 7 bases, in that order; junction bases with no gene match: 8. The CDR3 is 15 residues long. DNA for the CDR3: TGTGCCAGTAGGGACCGGGACAGGGGGATGAACACCATATATTTT. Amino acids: CASRDRDRGMNTIYF.

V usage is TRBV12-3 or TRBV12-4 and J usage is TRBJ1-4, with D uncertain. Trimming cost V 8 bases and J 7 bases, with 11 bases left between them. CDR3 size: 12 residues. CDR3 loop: CASATTGEKLFF. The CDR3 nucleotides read TGTGCCAGCGCAACCACCGGTGAAAAACTGTTTTTT.

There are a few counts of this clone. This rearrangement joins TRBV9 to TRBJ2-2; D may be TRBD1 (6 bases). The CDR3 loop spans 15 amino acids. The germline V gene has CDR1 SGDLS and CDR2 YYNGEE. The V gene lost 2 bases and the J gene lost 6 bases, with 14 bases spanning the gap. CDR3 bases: TGTGCCAGCAGCGTGGCACAGGGAAGGGCCGGGGAGCTGTTTTTT. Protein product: CASSVAQGRAGELFF.

The CDR3 region has the DNA TGTGCCACCGCGACGGGCTCCTACAATGAGCAGTTCTTC. Its translation: CATATGSYNEQFF. The J gene is TRBJ2-1, the V gene TRBV7-3; D gene ambiguous. V was trimmed by 10 bases and J by 0 bases, leaving 10 bases between them. Germline-derived CDR1 and CDR2 are SGHTA and FQGTGA. CDR3 length equals 13 residues.

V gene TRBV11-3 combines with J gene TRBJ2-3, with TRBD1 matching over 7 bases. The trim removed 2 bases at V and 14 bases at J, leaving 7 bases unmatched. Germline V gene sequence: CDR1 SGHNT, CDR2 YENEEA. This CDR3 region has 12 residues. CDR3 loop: CASSLTGTDLYF. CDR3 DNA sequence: TGTGCCAGCAGCTTAACCGGGACAGACCTGTATTTT.

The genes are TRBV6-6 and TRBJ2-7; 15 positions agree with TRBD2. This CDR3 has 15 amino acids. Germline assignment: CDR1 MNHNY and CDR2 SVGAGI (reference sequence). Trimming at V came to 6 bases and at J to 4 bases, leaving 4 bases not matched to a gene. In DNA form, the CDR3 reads TGTGCCAGCAGCGGGACTAGCGGGGGGAGATACGAGCAGTACTTC. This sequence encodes CASSGTSGGRYEQYF.

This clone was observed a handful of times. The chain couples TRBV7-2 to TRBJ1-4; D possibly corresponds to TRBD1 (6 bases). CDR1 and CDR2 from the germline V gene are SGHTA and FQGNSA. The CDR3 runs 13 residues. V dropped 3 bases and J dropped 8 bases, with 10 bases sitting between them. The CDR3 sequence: CASSLRTAEKLFF. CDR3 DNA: TGTGCCAGCAGCTTGCGGACAGCCGAAAAACTGTTTTTT.

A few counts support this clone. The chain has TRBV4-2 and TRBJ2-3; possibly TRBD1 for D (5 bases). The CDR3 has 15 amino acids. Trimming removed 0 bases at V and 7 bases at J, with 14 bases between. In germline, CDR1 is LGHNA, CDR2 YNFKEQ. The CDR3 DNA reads TGTGCCAGCAGCCAAGATAGGGGCCGTTGGAATACGCAGTATTTT. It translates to CASSQDRGRWNTQYF.

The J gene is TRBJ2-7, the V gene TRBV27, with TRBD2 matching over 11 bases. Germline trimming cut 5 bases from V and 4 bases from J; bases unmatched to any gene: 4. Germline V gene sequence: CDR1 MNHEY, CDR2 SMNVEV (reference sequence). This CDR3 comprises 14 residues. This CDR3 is CASSTSGSWYEQYF. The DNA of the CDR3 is TGTGCCAGCAGTACTAGCGGGAGTTGGTACGAGCAGTACTTC.

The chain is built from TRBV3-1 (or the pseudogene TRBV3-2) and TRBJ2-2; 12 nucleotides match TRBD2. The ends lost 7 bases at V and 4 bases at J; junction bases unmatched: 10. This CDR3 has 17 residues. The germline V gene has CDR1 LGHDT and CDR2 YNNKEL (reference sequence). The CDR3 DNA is TGTGCCAGCACCTCGACTAGCGGGAGCGAGGGCACCGGGGAGCTGTTTTTT. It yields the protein CASTSTSGSEGTGELFF.

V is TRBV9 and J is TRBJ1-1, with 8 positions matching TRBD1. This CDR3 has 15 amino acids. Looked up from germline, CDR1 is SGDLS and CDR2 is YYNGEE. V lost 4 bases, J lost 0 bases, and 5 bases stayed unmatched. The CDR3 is CASSPRQGLNTEAFF. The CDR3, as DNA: TGTGCCAGCAGCCCAAGACAGGGGCTGAACACTGAAGCTTTCTTT.

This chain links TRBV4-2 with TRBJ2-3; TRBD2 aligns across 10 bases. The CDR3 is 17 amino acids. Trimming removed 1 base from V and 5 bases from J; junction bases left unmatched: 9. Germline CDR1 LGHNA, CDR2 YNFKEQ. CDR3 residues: CASSQGLAGGRVDTQYF. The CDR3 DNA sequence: TGTGCCAGCAGCCAAGGATTAGCGGGAGGACGGGTAGATACGCAGTATTTT.

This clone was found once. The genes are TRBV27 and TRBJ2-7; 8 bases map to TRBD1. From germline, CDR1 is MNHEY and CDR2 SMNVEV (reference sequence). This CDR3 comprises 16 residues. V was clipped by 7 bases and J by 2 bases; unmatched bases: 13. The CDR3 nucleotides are TGTGCCAGCAAAAGAGAAGGGCAGGGGGCCACCTACGAGCAGTACTTC. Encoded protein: CASKREGQGATYEQYF.

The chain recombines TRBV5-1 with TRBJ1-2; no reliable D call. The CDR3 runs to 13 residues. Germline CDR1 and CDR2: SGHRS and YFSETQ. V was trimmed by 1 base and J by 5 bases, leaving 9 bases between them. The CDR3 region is CASSLSGRYGYTF. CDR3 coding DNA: TGCGCCAGCAGCTTGAGTGGGAGATATGGCTACACCTTC.

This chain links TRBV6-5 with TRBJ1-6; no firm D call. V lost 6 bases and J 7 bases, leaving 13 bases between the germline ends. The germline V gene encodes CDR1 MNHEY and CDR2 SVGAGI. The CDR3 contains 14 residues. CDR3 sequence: CASRFGILNSPLHF. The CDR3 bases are TGTGCCAGCAGATTCGGGATCCTCAATTCACCCCTCCACTTT.

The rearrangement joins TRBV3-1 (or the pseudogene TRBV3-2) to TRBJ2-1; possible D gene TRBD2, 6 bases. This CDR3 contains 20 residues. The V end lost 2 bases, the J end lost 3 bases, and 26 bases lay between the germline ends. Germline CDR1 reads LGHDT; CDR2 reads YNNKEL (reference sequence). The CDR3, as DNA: TGTGCCAGCAGCCAAATCCCGAGGGGTTTCGGGCGGGGAGGCTACAATGAGCAGTTCTTC. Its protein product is CASSQIPRGFGRGGYNEQFF.

CDR3 loop: CASSSDRTATNEKLFF. The CDR3 DNA is TGTGCCAGCAGTTCCGACAGGACTGCAACTAATGAAAAACTGTTTTTT. The rearrangement uses TRBV27 and TRBJ1-4; TRBD1 might be the D (6 bases). The CDR3 is made up of 16 amino acids. Germline V gene data show CDR1 as MNHEY and CDR2 as SMNVEV (reference sequence). V lost 4 bases and J lost 0, with 12 bases in between.

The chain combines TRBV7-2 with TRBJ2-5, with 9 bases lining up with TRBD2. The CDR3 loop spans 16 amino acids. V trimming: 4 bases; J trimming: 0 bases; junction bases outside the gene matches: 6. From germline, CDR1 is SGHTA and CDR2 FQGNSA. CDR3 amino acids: CASSSRAGGYQETQYF. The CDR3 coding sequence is TGTGCCAGCAGCTCCCGTGCGGGGGGGTACCAAGAGACCCAGTACTTC.